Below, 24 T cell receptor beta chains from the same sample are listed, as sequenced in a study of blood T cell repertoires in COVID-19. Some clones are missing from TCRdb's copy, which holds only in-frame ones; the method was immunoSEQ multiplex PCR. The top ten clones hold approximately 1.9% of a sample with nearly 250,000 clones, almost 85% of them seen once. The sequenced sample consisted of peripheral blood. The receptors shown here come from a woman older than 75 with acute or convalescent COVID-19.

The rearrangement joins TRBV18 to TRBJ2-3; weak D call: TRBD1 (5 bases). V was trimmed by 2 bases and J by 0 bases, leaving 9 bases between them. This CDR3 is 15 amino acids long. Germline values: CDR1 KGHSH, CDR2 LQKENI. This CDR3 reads CASSPRGSSTDTQYF. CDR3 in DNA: TGTGCCAGCTCACCAAGGGGAAGTAGCACAGATACGCAGTATTTT. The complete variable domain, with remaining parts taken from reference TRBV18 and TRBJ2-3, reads NAGVMQNPRHLVRRRGQEARLRCSPMKGHSHVYWYRQLPEEGLKFMVYLQKENIIDESGMPKERFSAEFPKEGPSILRIQQVVRGDSAAYFCASSPRGSSTDTQYFGPGTRLTVL.

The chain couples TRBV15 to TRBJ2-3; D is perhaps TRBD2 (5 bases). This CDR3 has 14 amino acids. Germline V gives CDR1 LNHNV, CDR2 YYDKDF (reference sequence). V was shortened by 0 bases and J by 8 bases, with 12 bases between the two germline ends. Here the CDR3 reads CATSRDAGRGTQYF. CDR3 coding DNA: TGTGCCACCAGCAGAGATGCGGGCCGGGGTACGCAGTATTTT. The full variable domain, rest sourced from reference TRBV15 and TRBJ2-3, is DAMVIQNPRYQVTQFGKPVTLSCSQTLNHNVMYWYQQKSSQAPKLLFHYYDKDFNNEADTPDNFQSRRPNTSFCFLDIRSPGLGDTAMYLCATSRDAGRGTQYFGPGTRLTVL.

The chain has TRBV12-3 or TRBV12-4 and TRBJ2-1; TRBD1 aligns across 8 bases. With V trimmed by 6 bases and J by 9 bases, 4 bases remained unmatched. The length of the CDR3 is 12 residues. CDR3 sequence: CASRSQGGEQFF. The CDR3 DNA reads TGTGCCAGCAGATCACAGGGGGGTGAGCAGTTCTTC.

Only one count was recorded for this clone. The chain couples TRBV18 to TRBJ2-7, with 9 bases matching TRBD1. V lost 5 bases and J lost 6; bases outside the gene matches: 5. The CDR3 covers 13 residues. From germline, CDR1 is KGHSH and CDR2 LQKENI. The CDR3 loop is CASSSDRGGEQYF. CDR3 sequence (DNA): TGTGCCAGCTCATCGGACAGGGGCGGCGAGCAGTACTTC.

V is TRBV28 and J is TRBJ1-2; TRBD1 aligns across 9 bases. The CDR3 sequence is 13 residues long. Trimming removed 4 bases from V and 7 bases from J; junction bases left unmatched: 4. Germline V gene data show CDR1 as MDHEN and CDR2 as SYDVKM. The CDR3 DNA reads TGTGCCAGCAGTTCCAGGGACAGGGCTGGCTACACCTTC. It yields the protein CASSSRDRAGYTF.

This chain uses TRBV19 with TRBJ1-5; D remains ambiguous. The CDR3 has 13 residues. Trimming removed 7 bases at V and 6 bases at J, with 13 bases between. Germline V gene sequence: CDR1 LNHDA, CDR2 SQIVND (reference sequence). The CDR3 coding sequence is TGTGCCAGTATGGTACGGGGAACTCAGCCCCAGCATTTT. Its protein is CASMVRGTQPQHF.

The CDR3 sequence: CASSSTRGLKGGYTF. In DNA, the CDR3 is TGTGCCAGCAGCTCGACTCGGGGGTTGAAGGGTGGCTACACCTTC. The chain has TRBV7-2 and TRBJ1-2, with D tentatively TRBD1 (5 bases). Germline V CDR1 and CDR2: SGHTA, FQGNSA. The CDR3 runs 15 residues. Trimming shortened V by 4 bases and J by 7 bases, and 19 bases separated the two germline ends. The full variable domain, rest sourced from reference TRBV7-2 and TRBJ1-2, is GAGVSQSPSNKVTEKGKDVELRCDPISGHTALYWYRQSLGQGLEFLIYFQGNSAPDKSGLPSDRFSAERTGGSVSTLTIQRTQQEDSAVYLCASSSTRGLKGGYTFGSGTRLTVV.

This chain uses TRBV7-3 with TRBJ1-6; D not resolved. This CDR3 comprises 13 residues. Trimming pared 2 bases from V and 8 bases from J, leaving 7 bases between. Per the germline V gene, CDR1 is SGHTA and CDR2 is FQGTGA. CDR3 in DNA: TGTGCCAGCAGCTTATTCCGGGATTCACCCCTCCACTTT. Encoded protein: CASSLFRDSPLHF.

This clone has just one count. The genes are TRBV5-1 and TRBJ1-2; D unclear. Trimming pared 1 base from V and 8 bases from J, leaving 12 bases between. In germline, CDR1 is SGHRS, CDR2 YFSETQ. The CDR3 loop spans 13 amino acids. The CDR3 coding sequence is TGCGCCAGCAGCTTGCAGCCCCCCGGGGGCTACACCTTC. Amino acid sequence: CASSLQPPGGYTF.

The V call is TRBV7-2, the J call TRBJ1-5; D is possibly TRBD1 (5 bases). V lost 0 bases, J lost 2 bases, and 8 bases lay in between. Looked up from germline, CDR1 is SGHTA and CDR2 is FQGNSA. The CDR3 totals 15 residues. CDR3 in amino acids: CASSLARAGNQPQHF. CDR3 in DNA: TGTGCCAGCAGCTTAGCCAGGGCGGGCAATCAGCCCCAGCATTTT.

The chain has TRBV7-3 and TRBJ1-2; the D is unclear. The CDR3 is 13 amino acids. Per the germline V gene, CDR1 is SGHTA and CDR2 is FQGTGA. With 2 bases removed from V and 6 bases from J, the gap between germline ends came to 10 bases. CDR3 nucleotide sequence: TGTGCCAGCAGCTTACCCGGGTTGAATGGCTACACCTTC. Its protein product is CASSLPGLNGYTF.

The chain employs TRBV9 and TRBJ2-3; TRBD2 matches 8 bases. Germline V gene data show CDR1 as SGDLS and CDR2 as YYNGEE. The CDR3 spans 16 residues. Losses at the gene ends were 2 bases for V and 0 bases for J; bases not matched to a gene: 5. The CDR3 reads CASSVRGGTSTDTQYF. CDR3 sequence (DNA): TGTGCCAGCAGCGTGCGCGGGGGGACTAGCACAGATACGCAGTATTTT. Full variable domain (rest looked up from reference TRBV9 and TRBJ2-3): DSGVTQTPKHLITATGQRVTLRCSPRSGDLSVYWYQQSLDQGLQFLIQYYNGEERAKGNILERFSAQQFPDLHSELNLSSLELGDSALYFCASSVRGGTSTDTQYFGPGTRLTVL.

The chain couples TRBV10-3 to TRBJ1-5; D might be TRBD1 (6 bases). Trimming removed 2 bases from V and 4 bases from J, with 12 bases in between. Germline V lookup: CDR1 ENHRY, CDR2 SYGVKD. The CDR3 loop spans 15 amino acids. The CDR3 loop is CAISEGGQSNQPQHF. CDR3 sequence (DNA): TGTGCCATCAGTGAGGGAGGACAGTCTAATCAGCCCCAGCATTTT.

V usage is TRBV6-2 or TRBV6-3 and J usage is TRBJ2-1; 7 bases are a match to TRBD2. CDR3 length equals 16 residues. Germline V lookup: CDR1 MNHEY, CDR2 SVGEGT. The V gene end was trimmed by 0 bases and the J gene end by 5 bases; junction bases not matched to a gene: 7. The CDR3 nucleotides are TGTGCCAGCAGTTACTCGGTGGGAGGGCCCCACAATGAGCAGTTCTTC. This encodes CASSYSVGGPHNEQFF.

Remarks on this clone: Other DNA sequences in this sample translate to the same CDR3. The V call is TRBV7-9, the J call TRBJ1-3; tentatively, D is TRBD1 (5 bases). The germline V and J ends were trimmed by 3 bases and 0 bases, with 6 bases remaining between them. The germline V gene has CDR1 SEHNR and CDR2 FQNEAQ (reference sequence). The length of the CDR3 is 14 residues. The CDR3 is CASSLGRSGNTIYF. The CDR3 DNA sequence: TGTGCCAGCAGCTTGGGGCGCTCTGGAAACACCATATATTTT. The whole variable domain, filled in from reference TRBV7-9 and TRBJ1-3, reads DTGVSQNPRHKITKRGQNVTFRCDPISEHNRLYWYRQTLGQGPEFLTYFQNEAQLEKSRLLSDRFSAERPKGSFSTLEIQRTEQGDSAMYLCASSLGRSGNTIYFGEGSWLTVV.

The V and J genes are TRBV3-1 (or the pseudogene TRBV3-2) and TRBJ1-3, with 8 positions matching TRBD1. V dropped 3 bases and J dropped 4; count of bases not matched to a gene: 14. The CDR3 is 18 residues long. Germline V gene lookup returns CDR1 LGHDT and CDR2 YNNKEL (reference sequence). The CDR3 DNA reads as TGTGCCAGCAGCCAGACCCCCCAGGGGGCGAGTTCAGGAAACACCATATATTTT. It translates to CASSQTPQGASSGNTIYF.

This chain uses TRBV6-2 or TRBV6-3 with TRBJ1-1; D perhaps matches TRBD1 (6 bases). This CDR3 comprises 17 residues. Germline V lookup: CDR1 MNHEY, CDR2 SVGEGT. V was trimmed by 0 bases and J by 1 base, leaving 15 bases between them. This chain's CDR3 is CASSYSTGGSKNTEAFF. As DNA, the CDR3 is TGTGCCAGCAGTTACTCGACTGGGGGCTCGAAGAACACTGAAGCTTTCTTT.

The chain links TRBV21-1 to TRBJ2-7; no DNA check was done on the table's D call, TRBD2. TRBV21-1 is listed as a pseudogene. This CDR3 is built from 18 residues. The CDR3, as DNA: TGTGCCAGCAGTCTACAAGGACCGCTAGCGGGGGGACCCTACGAGCAGTACTTC. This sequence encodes CASSLQGPLAGGPYEQYF.

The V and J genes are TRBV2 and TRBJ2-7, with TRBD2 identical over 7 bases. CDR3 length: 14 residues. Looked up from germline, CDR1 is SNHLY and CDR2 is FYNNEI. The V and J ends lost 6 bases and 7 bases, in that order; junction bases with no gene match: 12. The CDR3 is CASRAGTTPWEQYF. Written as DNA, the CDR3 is TGTGCCAGCAGAGCCGGGACTACTCCTTGGGAGCAGTACTTC.

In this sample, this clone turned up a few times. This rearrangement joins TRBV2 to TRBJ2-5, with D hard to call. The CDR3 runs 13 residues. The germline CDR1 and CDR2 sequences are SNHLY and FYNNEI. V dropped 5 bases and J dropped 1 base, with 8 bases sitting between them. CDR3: CASSSSGQETQYF. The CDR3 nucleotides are TGTGCCAGCAGTTCCTCCGGCCAAGAGACCCAGTACTTC.

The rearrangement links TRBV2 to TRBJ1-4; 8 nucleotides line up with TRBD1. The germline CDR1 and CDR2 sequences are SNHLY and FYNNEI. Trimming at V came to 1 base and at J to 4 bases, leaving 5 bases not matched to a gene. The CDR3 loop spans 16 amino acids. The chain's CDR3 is CASSEGTGFSNEKLFF. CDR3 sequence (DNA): TGTGCCAGCAGTGAAGGGACAGGGTTTAGTAATGAAAAACTGTTTTTT.

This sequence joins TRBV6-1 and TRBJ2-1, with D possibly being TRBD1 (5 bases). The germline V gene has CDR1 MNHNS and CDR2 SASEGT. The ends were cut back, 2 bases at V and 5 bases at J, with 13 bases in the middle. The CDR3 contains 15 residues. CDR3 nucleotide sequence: TGTGCCAGCAGTGAATCTTTGGACATAAACAATGAGCAGTTCTTC. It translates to CASSESLDINNEQFF.

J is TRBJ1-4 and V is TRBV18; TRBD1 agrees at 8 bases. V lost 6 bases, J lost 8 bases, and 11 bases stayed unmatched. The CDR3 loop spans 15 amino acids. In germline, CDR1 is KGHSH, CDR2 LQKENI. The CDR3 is CASSPQGARGEKLFF. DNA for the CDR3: TGTGCCAGCTCGCCTCAGGGGGCGAGGGGCGAAAAACTGTTTTTT.

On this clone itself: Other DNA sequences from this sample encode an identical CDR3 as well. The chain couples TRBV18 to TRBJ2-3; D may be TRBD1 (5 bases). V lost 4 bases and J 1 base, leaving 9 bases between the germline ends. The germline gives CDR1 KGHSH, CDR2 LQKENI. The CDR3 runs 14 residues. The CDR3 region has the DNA TGTGCCAGCTCACTCCAGGGTGGCACAGATACGCAGTATTTT. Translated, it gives CASSLQGGTDTQYF.